These 19 T cell receptor beta chains came from one sample sequenced in a study of cytomegalovirus exposure and HLA in healthy donors. Here immunoSEQ multiplex PCR was the method, and the copy in TCRdb shows in-frame clones only, minus some. The sample has approximately 150,000 clones, around four fifths seen once. Source material: PBMCs. The receptors come from a man aged 30 to 45 in good health and CMV-seropositive.

The V gene is TRBV12-5, the J gene TRBJ2-5; 7 positions agree with TRBD1. With 6 bases clipped from V and 4 bases from J, the junction kept 8 bases outside the gene matches. The CDR3 sequence is 14 residues long. Per the germline V gene, CDR1 is LGHNT and CDR2 is FRNRAP. CDR3 in amino acids: CASGSGGYSETQYF. CDR3 nucleotide sequence: TGTGCTAGTGGCTCAGGGGGATACTCAGAGACCCAGTACTTC. Drawing the rest from reference TRBV12-5 and TRBJ2-5, the complete variable domain is DARVTQTPRHKVTEMGQEVTMRCQPILGHNTVFWYRQTMMQGLELLAYFRNRAPLDDSGMPKDRFSAEMPDATLATLKIQPSEPRDSAVYFCASGSGGYSETQYFGPGTRLLVL.

The J gene is TRBJ2-1, the V gene TRBV4-3; a possible D gene is TRBD2 (6 bases). V was trimmed by 6 bases and J by 2 bases, leaving 14 bases between them. Germline values: CDR1 LGHNA, CDR2 YSLEER. The CDR3 consists of 15 residues. The CDR3 spells CASSWASGAYNEQFF. The CDR3 DNA sequence: TGCGCCAGCAGTTGGGCTTCGGGGGCCTACAATGAGCAGTTCTTC.

The chain links TRBV4-1 to TRBJ2-7; 9 bases agree with TRBD1. Germline lookup yields CDR1 MGHRA and CDR2 YSYEKL. The CDR3 is made up of 15 amino acids. Trimming removed 5 bases from V and 0 bases from J; junction bases left unmatched: 5. The CDR3 DNA is TGCGCCAGCAGCTCCCGGACAGGGGTCTCCTACGAGCAGTACTTC. Amino acids: CASSSRTGVSYEQYF.

For the CDR3, the DNA is TGCGCCAGCAGCCAAGAGGTCCAAGCTTACGAGCAGTACTTC. The encoded protein is CASSQEVQAYEQYF. The gene calls are TRBV4-1 and TRBJ2-7, with D uncertain. The CDR3 is 14 residues long. In germline, CDR1 is MGHRA, CDR2 YSYEKL. V was pared by 0 bases and J by 4 bases, with 10 bases between.

This clone was found a few times. The V call is TRBV27, the J call TRBJ2-1; D is ambiguous. The germline V and J ends were trimmed by 6 bases and 8 bases, with 20 bases remaining between them. This CDR3 comprises 15 residues. The germline CDR1 and CDR2 sequences are MNHEY and SMNVEV (reference sequence). CDR3 in amino acids: CASSPPGSFPHEQFF. The CDR3 region has the DNA TGTGCCAGCAGCCCACCCGGGTCCTTCCCCCATGAGCAGTTCTTC.

This chain connects TRBV6-1 to TRBJ2-3; maybe TRBD1 (5 bases). V dropped 3 bases and J dropped 2 bases, with 12 bases sitting between them. The CDR3 has 15 residues. From germline, CDR1 is MNHNS and CDR2 SASEGT. The CDR3 nucleotides are TGTGCCAGCAGTGATTTGCAGGGCGCCACAGATACGCAGTATTTT. It codes for CASSDLQGATDTQYF.

The V gene is TRBV5-4, the J gene TRBJ2-7; a possible D gene is TRBD1 (5 bases). The CDR3 loop spans 13 amino acids. Trimming took 1 base from V and 9 from J, leaving 14 bases between them. Looked up from germline, CDR1 is SGHNT and CDR2 is YYREEE (reference sequence). CDR3 nucleotide sequence: TGTGCCAGCAGCTTGCTCCAGGGCGGTACGCAGTACTTC. Translated, it gives CASSLLQGGTQYF.

The chain carries TRBV1 and TRBJ2-2; the table names TRBD1, a call not compared with the DNA. TRBV1 is noted as a pseudogene. The CDR3 runs 16 residues. The CDR3 sequence is CTSSQSSRQANGELFF. The CDR3 DNA is TGCACCAGCAGCCAATCAAGCCGACAGGCCAACGGGGAGCTGTTTTTT.

V and J are TRBV5-1 and TRBJ2-5; TRBD1 matches at 8 bases. CDR3 size: 15 residues. With 1 base clipped from V and 5 bases from J, the junction kept 7 bases outside the gene matches. Germline V gene sequence: CDR1 SGHRS, CDR2 YFSETQ. DNA for the CDR3: TGCGCCAGCAGCTTGTGGCAGGGGGCGCGGGAGACCCAGTACTTC. Translation gives CASSLWQGARETQYF.

This clone was counted a single time. V gene TRBV18 combines with J gene TRBJ2-1; maybe TRBD2 (5 bases). V was shortened by 6 bases and J by 4 bases, with 10 bases between the two germline ends. Germline loops: CDR1 KGHSH, CDR2 LQKENI. This CDR3 has 13 residues. DNA for the CDR3: TGTGCCAGCTCTGGCGGGCAATACAATGAGCAGTTCTTC. It translates to CASSGGQYNEQFF.

The rearrangement links TRBV29-1 to TRBJ1-1, with D uncertain. The germline V gene encodes CDR1 SQVTM and CDR2 ANQGSEA. The CDR3 loop spans 13 amino acids. V was pared by 4 bases and J by 8 bases, with 17 bases between. For the CDR3, the DNA is TGCAGCGTTGGCCGTGGGCAGGCGTCCGAAGCTTTCTTT. It codes for CSVGRGQASEAFF. Full variable domain (outside the CDR3, taken from reference TRBV29-1 and TRBJ1-1): SAVISQKPSRDICQRGTSLTIQCQVDSQVTMMFWYRQQPGQSLTLIATANQGSEATYESGFVIDKFPISRPNLTFSTLTVSNMSPEDSSIYLCSVGRGQASEAFFGQGTRLTVV.

The gene calls are TRBV7-9 and TRBJ1-6; D unresolved. The V and J ends lost 1 base and 10 bases respectively, with 11 bases between them. CDR1 is SEHNR, CDR2 FQNEAQ, per germline (reference sequence). The CDR3 extends over 14 amino acids. The DNA of the CDR3 is TGTGCCAGCAGCTTAGAAGCGGTCCGGTCACCCCTCCACTTT. Translated: CASSLEAVRSPLHF.

V gene TRBV18 combines with J gene TRBJ2-4, with a weak D call TRBD1 (5 bases). Between the trimmed V and J ends, which lost 5 bases and 1 base, there was a span of 15 bases. This CDR3 region has 16 residues. Germline-derived CDR1 and CDR2 are KGHSH and LQKENI. The CDR3 sequence is CASSTRTILAKNIQYF. The CDR3 DNA follows: TGTGCCAGCTCAACTCGGACAATTTTGGCCAAAAACATTCAGTACTTC.

This sequence joins TRBV29-1 and TRBJ2-4; D is possibly TRBD2 (5 bases). The CDR3 runs to 12 residues. Between the trimmed V and J ends, which lost 1 base and 9 bases, there was a span of 10 bases. Germline V gives CDR1 SQVTM, CDR2 ANQGSEA. CDR3 in amino acids: CSVEAGRGIQYF. The CDR3 DNA sequence: TGCAGCGTTGAAGCGGGGAGAGGCATTCAGTACTTC.

The chain recombines TRBV5-4 with TRBJ1-1; 11 nucleotides match TRBD1. The V and J ends lost 3 bases and 4 bases, in that order; junction bases with no gene match: 8. This CDR3 has 16 amino acids. CDR1 is SGHNT and CDR2 is YYREEE in the germline V gene (reference sequence). The CDR3 region has the DNA TGTGCCAGCAGCTCCGGACAGGGGGCAAGGACCACTGAAGCTTTCTTT. Translating it yields CASSSGQGARTTEAFF.

A few counts support this clone. The chain combines TRBV18 with TRBJ1-3, with a weak D call TRBD1 (6 bases). Germline CDR1 is KGHSH and CDR2 is LQKENI. The CDR3 extends over 16 amino acids. V was cut by 2 bases and J by 0 bases, with 11 bases left in between. CDR3 protein: CASSPGAGVSGNTIYF. The CDR3 DNA reads as TGTGCCAGCTCACCAGGCGCAGGGGTCTCTGGAAACACCATATATTTT. Looking up the rest from reference TRBV18 and TRBJ1-3 gives the full variable domain: NAGVMQNPRHLVRRRGQEARLRCSPMKGHSHVYWYRQLPEEGLKFMVYLQKENIIDESGMPKERFSAEFPKEGPSILRIQQVVRGDSAAYFCASSPGAGVSGNTIYFGEGSWLTVV.

V gene TRBV30 combines with J gene TRBJ1-5; tentative D call: TRBD1 (6 bases). The CDR3 is made up of 13 amino acids. Trimming removed 5 bases at V and 3 bases at J, with 11 bases between. In germline, CDR1 is GTSNPN, CDR2 SVGIG (reference sequence). CDR3 residues: CAWADRTNQPQHF. The CDR3 nucleotides are TGTGCCTGGGCCGACAGGACCAATCAGCCCCAGCATTTT.

As DNA, the CDR3 is TGTGCCAGCAGCCCAGGACAGCAAGAGACCCAGTACTTC. This translates into CASSPGQQETQYF. This rearrangement joins TRBV9 to TRBJ2-5; D might be TRBD1 (6 bases). Germline loops: CDR1 SGDLS, CDR2 YYNGEE. The CDR3 has 13 amino acids. V was clipped by 4 bases and J by 2 bases, with 9 bases between them.

The chain has TRBV4-3 and TRBJ2-5; 7 bases align to TRBD1. CDR3 length: 14 residues. The junction had 2 bases not matched to a gene; V was cut back by 4 bases and J by 0 bases. CDR1 is LGHNA, CDR2 YSLEER, per germline. Here the CDR3 DNA reads TGCGCCAGCAGCCCCACAGGGGACCAAGAGACCCAGTACTTC. As protein: CASSPTGDQETQYF.